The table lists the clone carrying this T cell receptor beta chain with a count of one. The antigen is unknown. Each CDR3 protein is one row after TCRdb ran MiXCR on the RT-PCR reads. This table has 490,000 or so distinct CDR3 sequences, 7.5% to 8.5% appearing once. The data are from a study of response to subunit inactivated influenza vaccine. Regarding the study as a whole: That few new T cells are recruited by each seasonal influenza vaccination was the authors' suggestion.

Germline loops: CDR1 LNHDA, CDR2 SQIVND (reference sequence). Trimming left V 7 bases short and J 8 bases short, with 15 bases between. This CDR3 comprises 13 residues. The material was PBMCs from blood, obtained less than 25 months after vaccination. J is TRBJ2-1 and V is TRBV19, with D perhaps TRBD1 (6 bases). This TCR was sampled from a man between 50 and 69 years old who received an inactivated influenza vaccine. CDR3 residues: CASKAQGIDEQFF. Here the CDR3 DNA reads TGTGCCAGTAAGGCCCAGGGGATAGATGAGCAGTTCTTC. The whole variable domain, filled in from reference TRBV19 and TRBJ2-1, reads DGGITQSPKYLFRKEGQNVTLSCEQNLNHDAMYWYRQDPGQGLRLIYYSQIVNDFQKGDIAEGYSVSREKKESFPLTVTSAQKNPTAFYLCASKAQGIDEQFFGPGTRLTVL.